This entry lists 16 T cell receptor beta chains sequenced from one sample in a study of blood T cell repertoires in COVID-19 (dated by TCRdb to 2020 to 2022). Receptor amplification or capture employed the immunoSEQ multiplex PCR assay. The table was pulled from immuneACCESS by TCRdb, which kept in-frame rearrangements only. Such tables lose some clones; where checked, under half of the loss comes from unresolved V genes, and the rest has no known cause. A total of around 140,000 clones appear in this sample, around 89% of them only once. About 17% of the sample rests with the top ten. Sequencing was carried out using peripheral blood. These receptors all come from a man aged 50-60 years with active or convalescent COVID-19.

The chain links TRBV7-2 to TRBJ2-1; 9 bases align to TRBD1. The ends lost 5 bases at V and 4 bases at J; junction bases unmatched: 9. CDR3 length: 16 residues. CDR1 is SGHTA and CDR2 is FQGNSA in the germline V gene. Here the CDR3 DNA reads TGTGCCAGCAGCCACCCCGGGACAGGGAGGTACAATGAGCAGTTCTTC. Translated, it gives CASSHPGTGRYNEQFF.

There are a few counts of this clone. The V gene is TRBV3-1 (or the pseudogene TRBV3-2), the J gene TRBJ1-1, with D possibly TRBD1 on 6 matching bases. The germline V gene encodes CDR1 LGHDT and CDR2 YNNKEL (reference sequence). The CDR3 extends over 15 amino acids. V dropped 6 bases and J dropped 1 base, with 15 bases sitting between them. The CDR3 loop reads CASSSILQGNTEAFF. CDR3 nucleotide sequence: TGTGCCAGCAGTTCCATCCTACAGGGGAACACTGAAGCTTTCTTT.

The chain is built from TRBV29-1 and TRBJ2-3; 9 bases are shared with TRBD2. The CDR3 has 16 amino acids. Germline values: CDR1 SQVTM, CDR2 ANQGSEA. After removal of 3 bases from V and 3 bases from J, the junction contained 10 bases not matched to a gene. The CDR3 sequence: CSVDGVSGSGTDTQYF. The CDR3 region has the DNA TGCAGCGTTGATGGAGTTAGCGGGAGTGGTACAGATACGCAGTATTTT.

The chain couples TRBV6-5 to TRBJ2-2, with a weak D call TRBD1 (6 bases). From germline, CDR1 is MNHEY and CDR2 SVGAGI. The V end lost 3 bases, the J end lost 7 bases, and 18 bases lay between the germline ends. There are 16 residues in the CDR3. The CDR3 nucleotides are TGTGCCAGCAGTTATGACCCGCAGGGGTTCGTCGGGGAGCTGTTTTTT. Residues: CASSYDPQGFVGELFF.

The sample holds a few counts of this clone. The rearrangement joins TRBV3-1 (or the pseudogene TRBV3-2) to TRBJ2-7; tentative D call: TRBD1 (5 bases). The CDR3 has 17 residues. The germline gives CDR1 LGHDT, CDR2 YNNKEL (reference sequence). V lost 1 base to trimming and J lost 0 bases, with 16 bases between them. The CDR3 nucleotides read TGTGCCAGCAGCCAAGGGACATGGGTCTCAAGCTCCTACGAGCAGTACTTC. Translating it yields CASSQGTWVSSSYEQYF.

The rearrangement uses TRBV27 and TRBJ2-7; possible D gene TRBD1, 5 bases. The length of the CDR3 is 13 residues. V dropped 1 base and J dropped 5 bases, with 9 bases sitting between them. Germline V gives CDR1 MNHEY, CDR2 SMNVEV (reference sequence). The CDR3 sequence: CASSLYTGHEQYF. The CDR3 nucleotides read TGTGCCAGCAGTTTATATACAGGCCACGAGCAGTACTTC.

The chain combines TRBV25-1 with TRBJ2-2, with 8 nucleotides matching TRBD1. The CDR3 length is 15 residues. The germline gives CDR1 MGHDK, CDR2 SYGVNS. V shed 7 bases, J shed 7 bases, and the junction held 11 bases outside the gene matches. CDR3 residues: CASTTQGARHGELFF. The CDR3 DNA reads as TGTGCCAGCACCACGCAGGGGGCGCGGCACGGGGAGCTGTTTTTT.

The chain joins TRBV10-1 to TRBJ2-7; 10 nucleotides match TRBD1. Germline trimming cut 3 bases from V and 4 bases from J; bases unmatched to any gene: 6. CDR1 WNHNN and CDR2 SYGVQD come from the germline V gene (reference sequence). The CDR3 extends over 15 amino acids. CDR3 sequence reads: CASSETTGGWYEQYF. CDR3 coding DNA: TGCGCCAGCAGTGAAACGACAGGGGGCTGGTACGAGCAGTACTTC.

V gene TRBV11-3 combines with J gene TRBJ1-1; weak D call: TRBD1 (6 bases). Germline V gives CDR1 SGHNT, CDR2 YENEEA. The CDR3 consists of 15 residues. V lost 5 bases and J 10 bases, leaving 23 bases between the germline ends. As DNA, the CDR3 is TGTGCCAGCAGCCAAGGGGGACCGGGTTTGATCGGAGCTTTCTTT. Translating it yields CASSQGGPGLIGAFF.

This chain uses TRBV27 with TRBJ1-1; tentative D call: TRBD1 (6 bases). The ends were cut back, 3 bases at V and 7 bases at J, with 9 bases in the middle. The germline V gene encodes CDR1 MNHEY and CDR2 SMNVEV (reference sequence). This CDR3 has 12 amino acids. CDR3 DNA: TGTGCCAGCAGTTTGAGGGGGGGTGAAGCTTTCTTT. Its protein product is CASSLRGGEAFF.

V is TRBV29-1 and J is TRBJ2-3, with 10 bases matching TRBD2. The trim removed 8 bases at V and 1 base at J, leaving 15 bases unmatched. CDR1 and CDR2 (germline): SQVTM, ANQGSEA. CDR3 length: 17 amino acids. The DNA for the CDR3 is TGCAGCACCCGAAAGACGCAGCGGGGGGGGCGCACAGATACGCAGTATTTT. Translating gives CSTRKTQRGGRTDTQYF.

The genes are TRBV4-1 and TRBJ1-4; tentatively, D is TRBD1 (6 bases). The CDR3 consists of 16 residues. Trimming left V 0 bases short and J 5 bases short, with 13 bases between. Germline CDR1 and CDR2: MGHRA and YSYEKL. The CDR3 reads CASSQDYPGVNEKLFF. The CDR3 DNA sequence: TGCGCCAGCAGCCAAGATTATCCAGGGGTAAATGAAAAACTGTTTTTT.

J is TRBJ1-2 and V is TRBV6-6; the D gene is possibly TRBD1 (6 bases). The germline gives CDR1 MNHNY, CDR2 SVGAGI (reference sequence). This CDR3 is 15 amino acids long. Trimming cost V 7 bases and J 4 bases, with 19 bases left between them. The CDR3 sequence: CASMLGTLDIYGYTF. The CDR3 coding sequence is TGTGCCAGCATGTTAGGGACACTTGATATCTATGGCTACACCTTC.

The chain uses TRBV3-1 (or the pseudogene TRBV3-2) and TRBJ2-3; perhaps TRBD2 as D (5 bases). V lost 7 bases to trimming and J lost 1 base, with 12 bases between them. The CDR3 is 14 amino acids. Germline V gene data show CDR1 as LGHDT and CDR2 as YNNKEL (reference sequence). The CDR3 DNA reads TGTGCCAGCAAGGCCCCCGGGGGCACAGATACGCAGTATTTT. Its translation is CASKAPGGTDTQYF.

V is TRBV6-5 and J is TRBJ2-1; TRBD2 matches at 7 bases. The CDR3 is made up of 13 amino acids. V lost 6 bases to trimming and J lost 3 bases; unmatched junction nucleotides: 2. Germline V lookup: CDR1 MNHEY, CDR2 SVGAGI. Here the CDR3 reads CASRGGVYNEQFF. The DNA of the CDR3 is TGTGCCAGCAGGGGAGGGGTCTACAATGAGCAGTTCTTC.

The CDR3 region has the DNA TGTGCCTGGGAGCGGGATGGAGGTGGCAAGCAGTACTTC. This gives the protein CAWERDGGGKQYF. The chain recombines TRBV30 with TRBJ2-7; 7 bases fit TRBD2. Germline CDR1 is GTSNPN and CDR2 is SVGIG (reference sequence). The CDR3 sequence is 13 residues long. J gave up 8 bases and V 5 bases, and 12 bases lay outside the gene matches.